This T cell receptor beta chain is drawn from a study of T cells after yellow fever vaccination. Across the whole study: In the case of low-cell-number fractions, SMART-Seq v4 Ultra Low Input was used for preparation.

This clonotype has more than one count but fewer than ten. What it recognizes is unknown. Notes on the study in general: Weaker overall was a secondary response that nonetheless peaked faster, on day 5 versus 15. The CD4 compartment and the CD8 compartment contained a small share of clonotypes in common.

5'RACE template switching added a universal primer site and UMIs to TCR cDNA. TCRdb recomputed calls from the 5' RACE reads with MiXCR, one row per CDR3 protein. The sample lists approximately 160,000 distinct CDR3 sequences, approximately 9.9% occurring once. This CDR3 spans 13 amino acids. V shed 4 bases and J shed 4 bases, with 9 bases lying between them. This TCR was sampled from a man between 18 and 29 years old who received the YFV17D yellow fever vaccine. V is TRBV12-3 or TRBV12-4 and J is TRBJ2-3; D remains unclear. This specimen was CD8+ T cells sorted from PBMCs, taken 45 days after the yellow fever booster vaccination. DNA for the CDR3: TGTGCCAGCAGTTCATGGACCTCAGATACGCAGTATTTT. Translated: CASSSWTSDTQYF.